This passage covers 6 T cell receptor beta chains from one sample sequenced in a study of OX40 agonist ivuxolimab in advanced cancers. Generated by immunoSEQ multiplex PCR, the TCRdb table keeps only in-frame clones and is missing some. Of 70,000 to 100,000 clones in the sample, just under 90% were seen once. Sample: CD4+ or CD8+ T cells sorted from blood, taken in a trial of the OX40 agonist ivuxolimab. These receptors all come from an adult with an advanced solid tumor such as melanoma, head and neck, liver or kidney cancer.

The CDR3 nucleotides are TGTGCCAGCAGCGTATTAGCGGGAATCCGCGGAGAGACAGATACGCAGTATTTT. Translation: CASSVLAGIRGETDTQYF. The chain joins TRBV9 to TRBJ2-3; 8 bases map to TRBD2. Losses at the gene ends were 1 base for V and 3 bases for J; bases not matched to a gene: 13. In germline, CDR1 is SGDLS, CDR2 YYNGEE. This CDR3 has 18 residues. Using reference TRBV9 and TRBJ2-3 for the parts outside the CDR3, the full variable domain is DSGVTQTPKHLITATGQRVTLRCSPRSGDLSVYWYQQSLDQGLQFLIQYYNGEERAKGNILERFSAQQFPDLHSELNLSSLELGDSALYFCASSVLAGIRGETDTQYFGPGTRLTVL.

The table lists this clone with a few counts. The chain employs TRBV19 and TRBJ1-5; D unresolved. Germline V gives CDR1 LNHDA, CDR2 SQIVND (reference sequence). The V end lost 5 bases, the J end lost 4 bases, and 9 bases lay between the germline ends. The CDR3 has 13 amino acids. CDR3 in DNA: TGTGCCAGTAGTCTGGGCAGAAATCAGCCCCAGCATTTT. Translated, it gives CASSLGRNQPQHF.

This rearrangement joins TRBV27 to TRBJ1-2; tentative D call: TRBD1 (6 bases). The V and J ends lost 0 bases and 4 bases respectively, with 12 bases between them. This CDR3 contains 15 residues. The V gene's germline CDR1 is MNHEY and CDR2 SMNVEV (reference sequence). The CDR3, as DNA: TGTGCCAGCAGTTTATCTGGGGGGCGAGGCTATGGCTACACCTTC. Protein sequence: CASSLSGGRGYGYTF.

The CDR3 loop reads CASSPSGSLYGYTF. DNA of the CDR3: TGTGCCAGCAGCCCGTCCGGGTCGCTCTATGGCTACACCTTC. The chain joins TRBV7-3 to TRBJ1-2; D remains ambiguous. This CDR3 has 14 amino acids. Germline V gene data show CDR1 as SGHTA and CDR2 as FQGTGA. V was trimmed by 5 bases and J by 4 bases, leaving 14 bases between them. The full variable domain, rest sourced from reference TRBV7-3 and TRBJ1-2, is GAGVSQTPSNKVTEKGKYVELRCDPISGHTALYWYRQSLGQGPEFLIYFQGTGAADDSGLPNDRFFAVRPEGSVSTLKIQRTERGDSAVYLCASSPSGSLYGYTFGSGTRLTVV.

This chain joins TRBV9 and TRBJ2-3, with 7 bases aligning to TRBD2. This CDR3 contains 15 residues. With 0 bases clipped from V and 3 bases from J, the junction kept 4 bases outside the gene matches. Germline-derived CDR1 and CDR2 are SGDLS and YYNGEE. DNA for the CDR3: TGTGCCAGCAGCGTAGAGGATAGCGGGACAGATACGCAGTATTTT. Translated: CASSVEDSGTDTQYF.

This clone showed up just a few times. The chain combines TRBV11-1 with TRBJ2-1; 9 bases agree with TRBD2. V trimming: 5 bases; J trimming: 4 bases; junction bases outside the gene matches: 6. The CDR3 has 15 amino acids. Germline CDR1 reads SGHAT; CDR2 reads FQDESV (reference sequence). CDR3 bases: TGTGCCAGCAGCCAAGCGGGAGGACGATACAATGAGCAGTTCTTC. Translated: CASSQAGGRYNEQFF.